The 24 T cell receptor beta chains reported below all come from one sample, sequenced in a study of immune evolution from preneoplasia to lung adenocarcinoma. Libraries were prepared by immunoSEQ multiplex PCR; TCRdb keeps only in-frame clonotypes and omits some of them. Of some 1,200 clones in the sample, over 75% were seen once. Specimen: FFPE adjacent normal lung tissue. These TCRs come from a person in their sixties with lung adenocarcinoma.

The chain uses TRBV27 and TRBJ1-2, with 7 bases identical to TRBD1. The CDR3 has 14 amino acids. Trimming at V came to 1 base and at J to 6 bases, leaving 5 bases not matched to a gene. From germline, CDR1 is MNHEY and CDR2 SMNVEV (reference sequence). The CDR3 sequence is CASSLLETGHGYTF. The CDR3 nucleotides read TGTGCCAGCAGTTTATTAGAGACAGGGCATGGCTACACCTTC.

The chain recombines TRBV14 with TRBJ2-3; D is perhaps TRBD2 (5 bases). CDR1 and CDR2 from the germline V gene are SGHDN and FVKESK. This CDR3 contains 16 residues. Trimming took 2 bases from V and 5 from J, leaving 17 bases between them. DNA for the CDR3: TGTGCCAGCAGCCAAACTTCAGAGGGCTGGGGAGATACGCAGTATTTT. Translated, it gives CASSQTSEGWGDTQYF.

V usage is TRBV7-2 and J usage is TRBJ1-1; no clear D gene. Germline V lookup: CDR1 SGHTA, CDR2 FQGNSA. Trimming removed 4 bases from V and 1 base from J, with 13 bases in between. This CDR3 is 15 amino acids long. The CDR3 spells CASSSVTHWNTEAFF. The CDR3 DNA sequence: TGTGCCAGCAGCTCCGTGACCCATTGGAACACTGAAGCTTTCTTT.

The chain uses TRBV9 and TRBJ2-5, with a possible D match to TRBD1 (5 bases). In germline, CDR1 is SGDLS, CDR2 YYNGEE. V shed 3 bases and J shed 1 base, with 16 bases lying between them. The CDR3 consists of 16 residues. The chain's CDR3 is CASSAQQASAQETQYF. The CDR3 DNA reads as TGTGCCAGCAGCGCGCAACAGGCCTCAGCCCAAGAGACCCAGTACTTC. Full variable domain (remainder filled in from reference TRBV9 and TRBJ2-5): DSGVTQTPKHLITATGQRVTLRCSPRSGDLSVYWYQQSLDQGLQFLIQYYNGEERAKGNILERFSAQQFPDLHSELNLSSLELGDSALYFCASSAQQASAQETQYFGPGTRLLVL.

This clone was picked up one time. The chain employs TRBV7-9 and TRBJ1-1, with TRBD1 matching over 12 bases. Per the germline V gene, CDR1 is SEHNR and CDR2 is FQNEAQ (reference sequence). V was pared by 6 bases and J by 2 bases, with 7 bases of the junction left unmatched. The CDR3 extends over 16 amino acids. The CDR3 sequence is CASRSWDRGLNTEAFF. CDR3 DNA: TGTGCCAGCAGGTCTTGGGACAGGGGGCTCAACACTGAAGCTTTCTTT.

The V call is TRBV7-6, the J call TRBJ2-1; TRBD1 might be the D (6 bases). V shed 7 bases and J shed 0 bases, with 25 bases lying between them. The germline gives CDR1 SGHVS, CDR2 FNYEAQ. CDR3 size: 19 residues. DNA for the CDR3: TGTGCCAGCACCTTTCTATCAGGGGACCTCCCGAGCTCCTACAATGAGCAGTTCTTC. This codes for CASTFLSGDLPSSYNEQFF.

V gene TRBV29-1 combines with J gene TRBJ1-1, with 10 bases aligning to TRBD1. Losses at the gene ends were 7 bases for V and 0 bases for J; bases not matched to a gene: 14. Germline V CDR1 and CDR2: SQVTM, ANQGSEA. The CDR3 sequence is 17 residues long. The CDR3 here is CSAKRQGAILMNTEAFF. CDR3 bases: TGCAGCGCTAAACGACAGGGGGCAATTTTGATGAACACTGAAGCTTTCTTT.

This clone was recorded a few times. The gene calls are TRBV28 and TRBJ1-5, with TRBD1 identical over 7 bases. Germline lookup yields CDR1 MDHEN and CDR2 SYDVKM. CDR3 length: 15 residues. After removal of 4 bases from V and 2 bases from J, the junction contained 5 bases not matched to a gene. DNA of the CDR3: TGTGCCAGCAGTTCAGGGGGGGCTCGCAATCAGCCCCAGCATTTT. This translates into CASSSGGARNQPQHF. Combining the CDR3 with reference TRBV28 and TRBJ1-5 gives the whole variable domain DVKVTQSSRYLVKRTGEKVFLECVQDMDHENMFWYRQDPGLGLRLIYFSYDVKMKEKGDIPEGYSVSREKKERFSLILESASTNQTSMYLCASSSGGARNQPQHFGDGTRLSIL.

The V call is TRBV5-6, the J call TRBJ2-6; no clear D gene. CDR1 is SGHDT, CDR2 YYEEEE, per germline. Deletions cut 0 bases from V and 0 bases from J, with 10 bases between. CDR3 length equals 17 residues. The CDR3 sequence is CASSLADRLSGANVLTF. The DNA for the CDR3 is TGTGCCAGCAGCTTGGCGGACCGGCTCTCTGGGGCCAACGTCCTGACTTTC.

A single count supports this clone. The V gene is TRBV27, the J gene TRBJ1-5; 7 positions agree with TRBD1. V was pared by 8 bases and J by 4 bases, with 11 bases of the junction left unmatched. CDR1 is MNHEY and CDR2 is SMNVEV in the germline V gene (reference sequence). The CDR3 consists of 15 residues. CDR3 residues: CASQGQRNSNQPQHF. In nucleotides, the CDR3 is TGTGCCAGCCAGGGACAGCGGAACTCTAATCAGCCCCAGCATTTT.

This clone has only one observation. This chain connects TRBV27 to TRBJ2-7; TRBD2 agrees at 7 bases. This CDR3 is 13 amino acids long. Germline V gene sequence: CDR1 MNHEY, CDR2 SMNVEV (reference sequence). V dropped 3 bases and J dropped 6; count of bases not matched to a gene: 5. The CDR3 nucleotides are TGTGCCAGCAGTTTCCGGGAGGCCAGCGAGCAGTACTTC. Protein sequence: CASSFREASEQYF.

This chain links TRBV12-5 with TRBJ2-7; D assignment may be TRBD1 or TRBD2 (5 bases each). Deletions cut 2 bases from V and 7 bases from J, with 15 bases between. This CDR3 spans 14 amino acids. Germline V gene sequence: CDR1 LGHNT, CDR2 FRNRAP. The CDR3, as DNA: TGTGCTAGTGGTTTGAGAGGGGACCGAGGGGAGCAGTACTTC. This sequence encodes CASGLRGDRGEQYF.

The chain combines TRBV28 with TRBJ1-4; weak D call: TRBD1 (6 bases). CDR3 length: 15 residues. CDR1 is MDHEN and CDR2 is SYDVKM in the germline V gene. V lost 2 bases, J lost 7 bases, and 14 bases lay in between. In nucleotides, the CDR3 is TGTGCCAGCAGTTTAACAGGGAGGGGGTTTGAAAAACTGTTTTTT. This sequence encodes CASSLTGRGFEKLFF.

This chain uses TRBV2 with TRBJ2-1, with a weak D call TRBD2 (6 bases). In germline, CDR1 is SNHLY, CDR2 FYNNEI. The CDR3 extends over 16 amino acids. V was trimmed by 6 bases and J by 5 bases, leaving 20 bases between them. CDR3 protein: CASSPVWAGPNNEQFF. The CDR3 coding sequence is TGTGCCAGCAGCCCTGTGTGGGCGGGACCCAACAATGAGCAGTTCTTC.

This chain uses TRBV12-5 with TRBJ1-1, with D unresolved. From germline, CDR1 is LGHNT and CDR2 FRNRAP. Trimming shortened V by 3 bases and J by 2 bases, and 7 bases separated the two germline ends. The CDR3 is made up of 13 amino acids. The DNA for the CDR3 is TGTGCTAGTGGTTTACGACTTAACACTGAAGCTTTCTTT. It yields the protein CASGLRLNTEAFF.

The CDR3 reads CASSPFGQGYNEQFF. The CDR3 DNA follows: TGTGCCAGCTCACCATTTGGACAGGGCTACAATGAGCAGTTCTTC. V usage is TRBV18 and J usage is TRBJ2-1; 8 bases align to TRBD1. The germline CDR1 and CDR2 sequences are KGHSH and LQKENI. Trimming cost V 2 bases and J 3 bases; bases outside gene matches: 3. The CDR3 extends over 15 amino acids.

This clone was counted only a few times. The chain combines TRBV15 with TRBJ2-2; 10 nucleotides match TRBD1. The germline V gene encodes CDR1 LNHNV and CDR2 YYDKDF (reference sequence). The CDR3 runs to 21 residues. The J segment lost 2 bases and the V segment lost 0 bases, leaving 15 bases of the junction unmatched. CDR3 DNA sequence: TGTGCCACCAGCAGAGAGAGGACCGGGACAGGGGTCCAGGCCAACACCGGGGAGCTGTTTTTT. Translation: CATSRERTGTGVQANTGELFF.

The V call is TRBV29-1, the J call TRBJ2-1; no clear D gene. This CDR3 has 13 amino acids. V gave up 7 bases and J gave up 4 bases, with 14 bases separating them. CDR1 is SQVTM, CDR2 ANQGSEA, per germline. The CDR3 protein is CSARPSTYNEQFF. The CDR3 DNA is TGCAGCGCCCGCCCTTCCACTTACAATGAGCAGTTCTTC.

V and J are TRBV29-1 and TRBJ1-2, with a weak D call TRBD1 (5 bases). Germline values: CDR1 SQVTM, CDR2 ANQGSEA. V gave up 4 bases and J gave up 2 bases, with 8 bases separating them. The CDR3 loop spans 12 amino acids. The CDR3 loop is CSVGGENYGYTF. CDR3 DNA: TGCAGCGTTGGAGGGGAAAACTATGGCTACACCTTC.

The chain links TRBV30 to TRBJ2-3; tentatively, D is TRBD1 or TRBD2 (6 bases each). Trimming shortened V by 2 bases and J by 0 bases, and 12 bases separated the two germline ends. The CDR3 has 15 residues. Per germline, CDR1 GTSNPN and CDR2 SVGIG (reference sequence). The CDR3 loop reads CAWSLGGASTDTQYF. The DNA for the CDR3 is TGTGCCTGGAGTCTGGGGGGCGCGAGCACAGATACGCAGTATTTT.

This clone was detected once. The chain has TRBV30 and TRBJ1-2; D call uncertain. Trimming took 8 bases from V and 4 from J, leaving 20 bases between them. This CDR3 contains 14 residues. The germline V gene encodes CDR1 GTSNPN and CDR2 SVGIG (reference sequence). This chain's CDR3 is CATLPRGRAYGYTF. The CDR3 DNA is TGTGCCACTCTTCCCCGGGGAAGGGCCTATGGCTACACCTTC. Full variable domain (remainder filled in from reference TRBV30 and TRBJ1-2): SQTIHQWPATLVQPVGSPLSLECTVEGTSNPNLYWYRQAAGRGLQLLFYSVGIGQISSEVPQNLSASRPQDRQFILSSKKLLLSDSGFYLCATLPRGRAYGYTFGSGTRLTVV.

A word on this clone: Germline and junction disagree at one end, which may indicate a read error. The chain has TRBV27 and TRBJ2-1; weak D call: TRBD2 (6 bases). Germline CDR1 and CDR2: MNHEY and SMNVEV (reference sequence). The CDR3 consists of 13 residues. CDR3 residues: CASSFWHSSELLF. CDR3 bases: TGTGCCAGCAGTTTCTGGCACTCTAGCGAACTACTCTTC.

This clone was recorded a few times. The rearrangement joins TRBV19 to TRBJ2-3; 15 positions match TRBD2. The trim removed 5 bases at V and 5 bases at J, leaving 8 bases unmatched. The CDR3 contains 17 residues. Germline lookup yields CDR1 LNHDA and CDR2 SQIVND (reference sequence). For the CDR3, the DNA is TGTGCCAGTAGTTTCCGGACTAGCGGGGGGGCCGTAGATACGCAGTATTTT. Translation gives CASSFRTSGGAVDTQYF.

The rearrangement links TRBV4-1 to TRBJ2-5; D gene ambiguous. Germline V gene data show CDR1 as MGHRA and CDR2 as YSYEKL. CDR3 size: 14 residues. Trimming stripped 4 bases from V and 3 bases from J, with 12 bases between. The CDR3 coding sequence is TGCGCCAGCAGCCCCAGCCTCGCAAAAGAGACCCAGTACTTC. Residues: CASSPSLAKETQYF.